This T cell receptor beta chain was documented in a study of blood T cell repertoires in COVID-19. Study overall: Samples came from the United States, Italy and Spain, spanning acute and convalescent COVID-19. PBMCs, B-cell-depleted T cells, or T cells were the source of the cDNA or gDNA that made up the material.

TCRdb's table, derived via immunoSEQ multiplex PCR, lists solely in-frame clones and lacks some. The sample carries fewer than 200,000 clones, roughly 80% recorded once. The germline gives CDR1 SGDLS, CDR2 YYNGEE. V gave up 4 bases and J gave up 4 bases; unmatched junction bases: 5. This CDR3 is 15 amino acids long. This clone has a single count. Sequencing was performed on peripheral blood. This TCR came from a man aged 55 to 70 with acute or convalescent COVID-19. The rearrangement links TRBV9 to TRBJ2-1; 10 bases agree with TRBD2. CDR3 nucleotide sequence: TGTGCCAGCAGCACGTCTAGCGGGGGTTACAATGAGCAGTTCTTC. It specifies CASSTSSGGYNEQFF. The complete variable domain, with remaining parts taken from reference TRBV9 and TRBJ2-1, reads DSGVTQTPKHLITATGQRVTLRCSPRSGDLSVYWYQQSLDQGLQFLIQYYNGEERAKGNILERFSAQQFPDLHSELNLSSLELGDSALYFCASSTSSGGYNEQFFGPGTRLTVL.